This entry is about one TCR beta chain. The data were obtained in a study of blood T cell repertoires in COVID-19. Study at large: Sites in the United States, Italy and Spain provided acute and convalescent COVID-19 samples. From T cells, B-cell-depleted T cells, or PBMCs came the material, which was cDNA or gDNA.

Patients in Seattle were enrolled during active infection, then followed longitudinally. Data came from immunoSEQ multiplex PCR; TCRdb stores just in-frame clones and leaves some out. Of tens of thousands of clones detected, 65% to 90% appear once; the ten largest clones hold around a tenth. There are 12 residues in the CDR3. Germline V gives CDR1 SGHVS, CDR2 FNYEAQ. Trimming removed 6 bases from V and 3 bases from J, with 8 bases in between. The specimen was peripheral blood. The rearrangement links TRBV7-6 to TRBJ1-2; the D gene is possibly TRBD1 (6 bases). The clonotype originates from a man in his fifties or sixties with COVID-19, enrolled during active disease. The CDR3 DNA reads as TGTGCCAGCAGTCCAGGGGACTATGGCTACACCTTC. Translated: CASSPGDYGYTF.